Listed below are T cell receptor beta chains from one sample, sequenced in a study of blood T cell repertoires in COVID-19. Using immunoSEQ multiplex PCR, the repertoire was profiled, and TCRdb retains in-frame clones only, with some absent. The sample yields approximately 300,000 clones, around 85% seen once. The material sequenced was PBMCs or T cells enriched from blood (not recorded which). These receptors all stem from a woman aged 25 to 39 who had been exposed to COVID-19. The CDR3 runs from the conserved cysteine through the conserved F or W. D genes are given only for firm matches. A clone size is listed for some rows: how often the clone was seen (once, few, many), or a class if it is expanded.

J	size	D	V	DNA	CDR3
TRBJ1-2	.	TRBD1	TRBV3-1/TRBV3-2	TGTGCCAGCAGCTCAGGGGGCGGATACTATGGCTACACCTTC	CASSSGGGYYGYTF
TRBJ1-3	once	.	TRBV12-5	TGTGCTAGTGGTTTAGACAGGGGAAACACCATATATTTT	CASGLDRGNTIYF
TRBJ2-3	.	.	TRBV10-2	TGCGCCAGCAGTGTACTCGGCTTGGGCGATACGCAGTATTTT	CASSVLGLGDTQYF
TRBJ2-7	.	TRBD2	TRBV4-1	TGCGCCAGCAGCCAAGGGGTGACTAGCGGGAACCCCTACGAGCAGTACTTC	CASSQGVTSGNPYEQYF
TRBJ1-5	.	.	TRBV6-5	TGTGCCAGCAGTTACTCGACTGGGAATCAGCCCCAGCATTTT	CASSYSTGNQPQHF
TRBJ1-3	.	.	TRBV12-3/TRBV12-4	TGTGCCAGCAGTCTGGGAAACACCATATATTTT	CASSLGNTIYF
TRBJ1-3	.	TRBD1	TRBV18	TGTGCCAGCTCACCCGGGACAGGCTCTGGAAACACCATATATTTT	CASSPGTGSGNTIYF
TRBJ2-7	.	TRBD2	TRBV6-5	TGTGCCAGCATGAAGACTAGCGGGGGTTACGAGCAGTACTTC	CASMKTSGGYEQYF
TRBJ2-1	.	TRBD2	TRBV19	TGTGCCAGTAGTAGGCTATCTGGACTAGCGTCAACGAGCTACAATGAGCAGTTCTTC	CASSRLSGLASTSYNEQFF
TRBJ2-2	.	TRBD1	TRBV7-3	TGTGCCAGCAGCTCTACAGGGGCCGGGGAGCTGTTTTTT	CASSSTGAGELFF
TRBJ1-2	.	.	TRBV20-1	TGCAGTGCTAGCGGCGGGCCTGGCTACACCTTC	CSASGGPGYTF
TRBJ1-2	.	.	TRBV5-5	TGTGCCAGCAGCCCTTGGACAGACTCCCTCTATGGCTACACCTTC	CASSPWTDSLYGYTF
TRBJ2-1	once	TRBD1	TRBV30	TGTGCCTGGAGTGATCTAATCGGGACAGGGTCGTCCTACAATGAGCAGTTCTTC	CAWSDLIGTGSSYNEQFF
TRBJ2-7	.	.	TRBV30	TGTGCCTGGAGTGAGGGGTACTCCTACGAGCAGTACTTC	CAWSEGYSYEQYF
TRBJ2-6	.	TRBD1	TRBV4-1	TGCGCCAGCAGCCAAATCCTCTCAGGGGGTCGAGGGGCCAACGTCCTGACTTTC	CASSQILSGGRGANVLTF
TRBJ1-1	.	.	TRBV5-1	TGCGCCAGCAGTGATGCGGGGAACACTGAAGCTTTCTTT	CASSDAGNTEAFF
TRBJ2-1	.	.	TRBV28	TGTGCCAGCAGGCTTTCTACGGGGGATGAGCAGTTCTTC	CASRLSTGDEQFF
TRBJ2-7	.	.	TRBV3-1/TRBV3-2	TGTGCCAGCAGCCGAAACGGGGAGTTAGGCTACGAGCAGTACTTC	CASSRNGELGYEQYF
TRBJ1-1	.	.	TRBV30	TGTGCCTGGTCAGTCCTGAACACTGAAGCTTTCTTT	CAWSVLNTEAFF
TRBJ1-4	.	TRBD1	TRBV5-1	TGCGCCAGCAGCCTGGCACAGGGGGCGGAAGAAAAACTGTTTTTT	CASSLAQGAEEKLFF
TRBJ1-5	.	TRBD1	TRBV27	TGTGCCAGCAGTCCAGGGACAGGGTTCGGCAATCAGCCCCAGCATTTT	CASSPGTGFGNQPQHF
TRBJ2-7	.	TRBD1	TRBV7-3	TGTGCCAGCAGCTCCGAGGGACAGGGGTACGAGCAGTACTTC	CASSSEGQGYEQYF